This TCR beta chain was sequenced during a study of long-term antiretroviral therapy in people with HIV. Turning to this clone: Antigen specificity is unknown.

Inclusion required at least two post-ART and at least one pre-ART PBMC samples. The study, taken as a whole, reports: Records did not include ART adherence, viral resistance or therapy changes. At every time point, clones expanded before ART dominated the repertoire.

Running of the v3.0 immunoSEQ assay took place at survey level. Per-sample sequencing targets were about 40,000-55,000 T-cell genomes. Only in-frame clones appear in the TCRdb table, and some are missing; sequencing was by immunoSEQ multiplex PCR. This repertoire shows roughly 35,000 clones, roughly 85% found once; its top ten account for 3.5% to 5.5%. The receptor was derived from a man younger than 35 with HIV. Sample: unsorted PBMCs, taken roughly 3.5 years after starting antiretroviral therapy.

This chain's CDR3 is CASSLPGTGEFGNTEAFF. In DNA form, the CDR3 reads TGTGCCAGCAGCTTGCCAGGGACAGGTGAGTTTGGGAACACTGAAGCTTTCTTT. The chain has TRBV13 and TRBJ1-1, with 8 positions matching TRBD1. V trimming: 3 bases; J trimming: 1 base; junction bases outside the gene matches: 13. CDR3 length: 18 amino acids. The germline CDR1 and CDR2 sequences are PRHDT and FYEKMQ (reference sequence).